Following are 18 T cell receptor beta chains from one sample sequenced in a study of T cell responses to AZD1222 COVID-19 vaccine. The assay was immunoSEQ multiplex PCR, and TCRdb's table has in-frame clones only and misses some. This sample carries under 100,000 clones, 92% of them seen once, and the ten largest clones take roughly 6.4%. The specimen was peripheral blood, collected on day 0 of MenACWY control vaccination. Receptor source: an adult in good health.

The chain uses TRBV27 and TRBJ2-5; either TRBD1 or TRBD2 may supply D (5 bases each). V was cut by 4 bases and J by 2 bases, with 8 bases left in between. Germline values: CDR1 MNHEY, CDR2 SMNVEV (reference sequence). This CDR3 spans 13 amino acids. CDR3 DNA: TGTGCCAGCAGTTGGAGGACACAAGAGACCCAGTACTTC. Translating gives CASSWRTQETQYF.

This chain connects TRBV6-2 or TRBV6-3 to TRBJ1-5; a possible D gene is TRBD1 (5 bases). V lost 2 bases and J 7 bases, leaving 18 bases between the germline ends. Germline assignment: CDR1 MNHEY and CDR2 SVGEGT. The CDR3 is 16 residues long. The CDR3 protein is CASSYPAVIRGQPQHF. In nucleotides, the CDR3 is TGTGCCAGCAGTTACCCGGCCGTGATAAGGGGCCAGCCCCAGCATTTT.

The chain has TRBV19 and TRBJ2-7; 9 positions agree with TRBD1. Losses at the gene ends were 6 bases for V and 2 bases for J; bases not matched to a gene: 8. The CDR3 sequence is 15 residues long. Germline V gene lookup returns CDR1 LNHDA and CDR2 SQIVND (reference sequence). CDR3: CASRTGTGITYEQYF. Written as DNA, the CDR3 is TGTGCCAGTAGAACCGGGACAGGGATTACCTACGAGCAGTACTTC. The full variable domain, with the rest looked up from reference TRBV19 and TRBJ2-7, is DGGITQSPKYLFRKEGQNVTLSCEQNLNHDAMYWYRQDPGQGLRLIYYSQIVNDFQKGDIAEGYSVSREKKESFPLTVTSAQKNPTAFYLCASRTGTGITYEQYFGPGTRLTVT.

In its sample, this clone was seen once. The V gene is TRBV7-8, the J gene TRBJ2-7; 7 bases map to TRBD1. The CDR3 runs to 15 residues. From germline, CDR1 is SGHVS and CDR2 FQNEAQ. V gave up 1 base and J gave up 4 bases; unmatched junction bases: 7. CDR3 residues: CASSLGAGGLYEQYF. CDR3 nucleotides: TGTGCCAGCAGCTTAGGGGCAGGGGGTCTGTACGAGCAGTACTTC.

V and J are TRBV25-1 and TRBJ2-1, with 7 bases fitting TRBD1. Trimming at V came to 0 bases and at J to 6 bases, leaving 2 bases not matched to a gene. Germline V gives CDR1 MGHDK, CDR2 SYGVNS. This CDR3 is built from 14 residues. CDR3 nucleotides: TGTGCCAGCAGTGAATACGCAGGGGGCAATGAGCAGTTCTTC. Amino acids: CASSEYAGGNEQFF.

V gene TRBV9 combines with J gene TRBJ2-2; D is uncertain. The CDR3 covers 13 residues. Germline V CDR1 and CDR2: SGDLS, YYNGEE. Trimming pared 4 bases from V and 2 bases from J, leaving 6 bases between. The DNA of the CDR3 is TGTGCCAGCAGCTCTAGAAACACCGGGGAGCTGTTTTTT. Translated: CASSSRNTGELFF.

The V gene is TRBV29-1, the J gene TRBJ2-5; perhaps TRBD1 as D (5 bases). The germline CDR1 and CDR2 sequences are SQVTM and ANQGSEA. V was trimmed by 6 bases and J by 4 bases, leaving 9 bases between them. This CDR3 has 11 amino acids. For the CDR3, the DNA is TGCAGCGTCTTTCAGGGAGAGACCCAGTACTTC. This gives the protein CSVFQGETQYF.

This clone was detected only once. The gene calls are TRBV10-2 and TRBJ2-7; 11 nucleotides match TRBD2. The V gene's germline CDR1 is WSHSY and CDR2 SAAADI. Trimming removed 3 bases from V and 9 bases from J; junction bases left unmatched: 4. The CDR3 is made up of 13 amino acids. The CDR3 is CASSERTSGLQYF. The CDR3 DNA sequence: TGCGCCAGCAGTGAAAGGACTAGCGGGTTGCAGTACTTC.

The chain employs TRBV10-2 and TRBJ1-3; D is unresolved. The CDR3 is 15 residues long. Looked up from germline, CDR1 is WSHSY and CDR2 is SAAADI. Trimming stripped 6 bases from V and 0 bases from J, with 12 bases between. In nucleotides, the CDR3 is TGCGCCAGCAGCCCTACCAGGCTCTCTGGAAACACCATATATTTT. This encodes CASSPTRLSGNTIYF.

V is TRBV2 and J is TRBJ1-4; D is perhaps TRBD1 (6 bases). Looked up from germline, CDR1 is SNHLY and CDR2 is FYNNEI. V lost 4 bases to trimming and J lost 6 bases, with 15 bases between them. This CDR3 region has 15 residues. The CDR3 region is CASSVRTVRDEKLFF. Written as DNA, the CDR3 is TGTGCCAGCAGTGTTAGGACAGTGAGGGATGAAAAACTGTTTTTT.

This clone was recorded once. This chain connects TRBV25-1 to TRBJ2-7; 9 bases fit TRBD1. The CDR3 has 15 amino acids. CDR1 and CDR2 (germline): MGHDK, SYGVNS. V was clipped by 1 base and J by 2 bases; unmatched bases: 3. The CDR3 DNA reads as TGTGCCAGCAGTGAATTTGGGACAGGGACCTACGAGCAGTACTTC. Its translation is CASSEFGTGTYEQYF.

CDR3 DNA: TGTGCCAGCAGCCCTAGCGGGAGCCTGGGATCAGATACGCAGTATTTT. Its protein product is CASSPSGSLGSDTQYF. The genes are TRBV7-6 and TRBJ2-3; TRBD2 matches at 10 bases. CDR3 length equals 16 residues. Germline trimming cut 5 bases from V and 4 bases from J; bases unmatched to any gene: 9. Per the germline V gene, CDR1 is SGHVS and CDR2 is FNYEAQ.

V gene TRBV18 combines with J gene TRBJ1-1; 7 bases match TRBD1. J was trimmed by 0 bases and V by 3 bases; bases with no gene match: 1. The CDR3 contains 14 residues. Per the germline V gene, CDR1 is KGHSH and CDR2 is LQKENI. The DNA of the CDR3 is TGTGCCAGCTCACCGGGGACAGTGAACACTGAAGCTTTCTTT. Protein sequence: CASSPGTVNTEAFF.

The V and J genes are TRBV5-4 and TRBJ2-5, with 7 bases fitting TRBD1. Germline V gives CDR1 SGHNT, CDR2 YYREEE (reference sequence). V trimming: 4 bases; J trimming: 0 bases; junction bases outside the gene matches: 3. CDR3 length: 14 amino acids. CDR3 loop: CASSPGTDQETQYF. CDR3 DNA sequence: TGTGCCAGCAGCCCGGGGACAGACCAAGAGACCCAGTACTTC.

In its sample, this clone was seen once. The chain uses TRBV28 and TRBJ2-1; TRBD2 agrees at 12 bases. With 6 bases clipped from V and 7 bases from J, the junction kept 7 bases outside the gene matches. The CDR3 loop spans 15 amino acids. Germline V gives CDR1 MDHEN, CDR2 SYDVKM. CDR3 in DNA: TGTGCCAGCAGCCTCCCTACTAGCGGGAGGAATGAGCAGTTCTTC. It translates to CASSLPTSGRNEQFF. Supplemented by reference TRBV28 and TRBJ2-1, the full variable domain reads DVKVTQSSRYLVKRTGEKVFLECVQDMDHENMFWYRQDPGLGLRLIYFSYDVKMKEKGDIPEGYSVSREKKERFSLILESASTNQTSMYLCASSLPTSGRNEQFFGPGTRLTVL.

This sequence joins TRBV19 and TRBJ2-7, with TRBD2 as a possible D gene (6 bases). CDR3 length: 13 amino acids. The germline gives CDR1 LNHDA, CDR2 SQIVND (reference sequence). The V end lost 9 bases, the J end lost 6 bases, and 18 bases lay between the germline ends. The CDR3 DNA reads as TGTGCCAGCCAAAGTACGGGAGACCGCGAGCAGTACTTC. Translated, it gives CASQSTGDREQYF.

This rearrangement joins TRBV3-1 (or the pseudogene TRBV3-2) to TRBJ1-2; D might be TRBD1 (6 bases). Germline loops: CDR1 LGHDT, CDR2 YNNKEL (reference sequence). Trimming cost V 4 bases and J 11 bases, with 14 bases left between them. The CDR3 has 12 residues. The CDR3 loop reads CASSRDTEGYTF. The CDR3 DNA is TGTGCCAGCAGCCGGGACACCGAGGGGTACACCTTC.

V usage is TRBV3-1 (or the pseudogene TRBV3-2) and J usage is TRBJ1-2; 9 bases agree with TRBD1. CDR1 and CDR2 from the germline V gene are LGHDT and YNNKEL (reference sequence). With V trimmed by 2 bases and J by 2 bases, 9 bases remained unmatched. The CDR3 loop spans 17 amino acids. CDR3: CASSQPRGTGNNYGYTF. DNA of the CDR3: TGTGCCAGCAGCCAACCCCGGGGGACAGGGAACAACTATGGCTACACCTTC.